The present entry profiles one TCR beta chain with its context. The ends lost 2 bases at V and 5 bases at J; junction bases unmatched: 7. This CDR3 contains 16 residues. Germline CDR1 reads SGDLS; CDR2 reads YYNGEE. The entry originates in a study of cytomegalovirus exposure and HLA in healthy donors. With 60 Vbeta and 13 Jbeta primers, the PCR was carried out. TCRdb's copy holds only in-frame clones and misses some; the assay was immunoSEQ multiplex PCR. The repertoire consists of 130,000 to 150,000 clones, with 80% to 85% occurring once and the leading ten covering roughly 3.4%. Material: PBMCs. This chain joins TRBV9 and TRBJ2-7; 13 positions match TRBD2. The sequence was obtained from a male donor in good health and CMV-seronegative. The CDR3 protein is CASSVTSGRTIDEQYF. The CDR3 DNA reads as TGTGCCAGCAGCGTGACTAGCGGGAGGACTATCGACGAGCAGTACTTC.